One sample yielded the 17 T cell receptor beta chains listed below, sequenced in a study of cytomegalovirus exposure and HLA in healthy donors. TCRdb's table, derived via immunoSEQ multiplex PCR, lists solely in-frame clones and lacks some. This sample carries 150,000 to 180,000 clones, roughly 84% of them seen once, and the ten largest clones take about 1.9%. The sequenced material came from PBMCs. These receptors were taken from a human donor in good health.

The chain uses TRBV19 and TRBJ2-5; 12 bases match TRBD1. V dropped 5 bases and J dropped 4; count of bases not matched to a gene: 14. Germline V gene data show CDR1 as LNHDA and CDR2 as SQIVND (reference sequence). The CDR3 sequence is 18 residues long. The CDR3 protein is CASSPKSGTGGWGETQYF. Here the CDR3 DNA reads TGTGCCAGTAGTCCTAAATCCGGGACAGGGGGCTGGGGAGAGACCCAGTACTTC. Variable domain in full (rest from reference TRBV19 and TRBJ2-5): DGGITQSPKYLFRKEGQNVTLSCEQNLNHDAMYWYRQDPGQGLRLIYYSQIVNDFQKGDIAEGYSVSREKKESFPLTVTSAQKNPTAFYLCASSPKSGTGGWGETQYFGPGTRLLVL.

V usage is TRBV30 and J usage is TRBJ2-4; TRBD1 agrees at 8 bases. Trimming removed 3 bases from V and 1 base from J; junction bases left unmatched: 11. From germline, CDR1 is GTSNPN and CDR2 SVGIG (reference sequence). This CDR3 spans 17 amino acids. The CDR3 DNA reads TGTGCCTGGAGGGCAGGGGGCCGGGCTGCGGCCAAAAACATTCAGTACTTC. Protein: CAWRAGGRAAAKNIQYF.

The V gene is TRBV23-1, the J gene TRBJ1-5; D may be TRBD1 (6 bases). TRBV23-1 falls under the ORF class, with uncertain function. This CDR3 has 20 residues. Trimming stripped 1 base from V and 0 bases from J, with 22 bases between. The CDR3 region has the DNA TGCGCCAGCAGTCAATTGAGTCTTTCGAACAGGGAACGTAGCAATCAGCCCCAGCATTTT. Encoded protein: CASSQLSLSNRERSNQPQHF.

The chain has TRBV5-1 and TRBJ2-7, with 8 bases matching TRBD2. CDR3 size: 12 residues. Germline-derived CDR1 and CDR2 are SGHRS and YFSETQ. V lost 0 bases, J lost 10 bases, and 3 bases stayed unmatched. The CDR3 region has the DNA TGCGCCAGCAGCTTGGCGGGGGGGGAACAGTACTTC. It translates to CASSLAGGEQYF.

This clone was seen once. V gene TRBV6-1 combines with J gene TRBJ1-1, with unresolved D. CDR3 length: 13 residues. Germline CDR1 MNHNS, CDR2 SASEGT. The V end lost 6 bases, the J end lost 7 bases, and 15 bases lay between the germline ends. In DNA form, the CDR3 reads TGTGCCAGCAGAACCCCTGCGGGAAGTGAAGCTTTCTTT. Protein product: CASRTPAGSEAFF.

The chain links TRBV28 to TRBJ1-2; 7 bases agree with TRBD1. This CDR3 is 14 amino acids long. Trimming at V came to 3 bases and at J to 7 bases, leaving 8 bases not matched to a gene. In germline, CDR1 is MDHEN, CDR2 SYDVKM. The CDR3 sequence is CASSFGQGVIGYTF. In DNA, the CDR3 is TGTGCCAGCAGTTTCGGGCAGGGGGTTATTGGCTACACCTTC.

This chain links TRBV6-1 with TRBJ1-1; no clear D gene. Germline V lookup: CDR1 MNHNS, CDR2 SASEGT. There are 14 residues in the CDR3. Between the trimmed V and J ends, which lost 2 bases and 7 bases, there was a span of 14 bases. CDR3 coding DNA: TGTGCCAGCAGTGAATTTATCGGTACGGGTGAAGCTTTCTTT. Translating it yields CASSEFIGTGEAFF.

The genes are TRBV7-3 and TRBJ2-2, with 9 bases fitting TRBD1. Germline CDR1 and CDR2: SGHTA and FQGTGA. Losses at the gene ends were 4 bases for V and 4 bases for J; bases not matched to a gene: 7. CDR3 length equals 16 residues. The CDR3 reads CASSSDRGKGTGELFF. The CDR3 nucleotides are TGTGCCAGCAGCTCCGACAGGGGGAAGGGCACCGGGGAGCTGTTTTTT.

CDR3 nucleotide sequence: TGTGCCAGCAGTGAATTAGGGGTCTTGAACACTGAAGCTTTCTTT. Protein product: CASSELGVLNTEAFF. V gene TRBV25-1 combines with J gene TRBJ1-1, with D tentatively TRBD1 (5 bases). This CDR3 comprises 15 residues. Trimming took off 1 base at V and 0 bases at J, with 9 bases between the two ends. CDR1 and CDR2 from the germline V gene are MGHDK and SYGVNS.

The rearrangement joins TRBV29-1 to TRBJ2-1; 10 nucleotides align to TRBD1. Trimming removed 4 bases from V and 8 bases from J; junction bases left unmatched: 8. CDR1 SQVTM and CDR2 ANQGSEA come from the germline V gene. This CDR3 has 14 amino acids. In DNA form, the CDR3 reads TGCAGCGTTGGGGACAGGGGCAGGGTGGATGAGCAGTTCTTC. It yields the protein CSVGDRGRVDEQFF.

This chain uses TRBV28 with TRBJ2-7, with 12 bases fitting TRBD1. CDR1 and CDR2 (germline): MDHEN, SYDVKM. V shed 0 bases and J 5 bases; nucleotides not matched to a gene: 2. CDR3 length: 15 residues. In nucleotides, the CDR3 is TGTGCCAGCAGTTTATGGGGACAGGGGGCGAACGAGCAGTACTTC. It yields the protein CASSLWGQGANEQYF.

CDR3 nucleotide sequence: TGTGCCTGGAGCGGGAGGGACCGGTTCTCCTACGAGCAGTACTTC. This codes for CAWSGRDRFSYEQYF. The chain employs TRBV30 and TRBJ2-7, with 8 bases lining up with TRBD2. The junction had 7 bases not matched to a gene; V was cut back by 3 bases and J by 0 bases. The CDR3 extends over 15 amino acids. Germline V gene lookup returns CDR1 GTSNPN and CDR2 SVGIG (reference sequence).

The V call is TRBV5-1, the J call TRBJ2-1, with D tentatively TRBD2 (5 bases). Germline CDR1 and CDR2: SGHRS and YFSETQ. Trimming removed 1 base from V and 1 base from J, with 30 bases in between. The CDR3 spans 22 residues. Here the CDR3 reads CASSLTGPTLNIGPGSYNEQFF. The CDR3, as DNA: TGCGCCAGCAGCTTGACTGGTCCGACCTTGAACATAGGGCCGGGGTCCTACAATGAGCAGTTCTTC. The entire variable domain, with the rest obtained from reference TRBV5-1 and TRBJ2-1, is as follows: KAGVTQTPRYLIKTRGQQVTLSCSPISGHRSVSWYQQTPGQGLQFLFEYFSETQRNKGNFPGRFSGRQFSNSRSEMNVSTLELGDSALYLCASSLTGPTLNIGPGSYNEQFFGPGTRLTVL.

The CDR3 is CAISETTQGLFSTF. CDR3 nucleotides: TGTGCCATCAGTGAGACAACACAGGGGTTATTCTCCACCTTC. The chain employs TRBV10-3 and TRBJ1-2; 7 bases match TRBD1. V gave up 2 bases and J gave up 13 bases; unmatched junction bases: 13. Germline loops: CDR1 ENHRY, CDR2 SYGVKD. The CDR3 is 14 residues long.

This chain links TRBV15 with TRBJ2-7; a possible D gene is TRBD2 (6 bases). In germline, CDR1 is LNHNV, CDR2 YYDKDF (reference sequence). The CDR3 contains 15 residues. V dropped 2 bases and J dropped 2 bases, with 13 bases sitting between them. CDR3 protein: CATSRMQEGTYEQYF. The CDR3 bases are TGTGCCACCAGCAGAATGCAGGAGGGAACCTACGAGCAGTACTTC. The whole variable domain, filled in from reference TRBV15 and TRBJ2-7, reads DAMVIQNPRYQVTQFGKPVTLSCSQTLNHNVMYWYQQKSSQAPKLLFHYYDKDFNNEADTPDNFQSRRPNTSFCFLDIRSPGLGDTAMYLCATSRMQEGTYEQYFGPGTRLTVT.

The rearrangement joins TRBV5-1 to TRBJ1-4; D possibly corresponds to TRBD1 (6 bases). Trimming left V 1 base short and J 6 bases short, with 13 bases between. This CDR3 region has 15 residues. CDR1 and CDR2 (germline): SGHRS, YFSETQ. The CDR3 here is CASSLSSQGYEKLFF. The CDR3 coding sequence is TGCGCCAGCAGCTTGTCCTCACAGGGCTATGAAAAACTGTTTTTT.

The chain uses TRBV13 and TRBJ2-3; D is perhaps TRBD2 (7 bases). The germline V gene has CDR1 PRHDT and CDR2 FYEKMQ (reference sequence). This CDR3 has 15 amino acids. Trimming shortened V by 6 bases and J by 4 bases, and 17 bases separated the two germline ends. In DNA, the CDR3 is TGTGCCAGCAGTTCCCTGGGGGGGCCCGCAGATACGCAGTATTTT. Translation gives CASSSLGGPADTQYF.